This T cell receptor beta chain was retrieved from a study of blood T cell repertoires in COVID-19. The protocol was immunoSEQ multiplex PCR, while the TCRdb copy is restricted to in-frame clones and leaves out a portion. The sample has tens of thousands of clones, approximately 86% seen once. The V gene's germline CDR1 is MNHEY and CDR2 SVGAGI. CDR3 size: 13 residues. After removal of 0 bases from V and 7 bases from J, the junction contained 0 bases not matched to a gene. The TCR comes from a man aged 35-49 years with acute or convalescent COVID-19. The genes are TRBV6-5 and TRBJ1-5, with 7 bases fitting TRBD1. Sequences were obtained from peripheral blood. The CDR3: CASSYSTGQPQHF. CDR3 in DNA: TGTGCCAGCAGTTACTCGACAGGGCAGCCCCAGCATTTT.